These 25 T cell receptor beta chains share one sample of origin, sequenced in a study of blood T cell repertoires in COVID-19. TCRdb's copy holds only in-frame clones and misses some; the assay was immunoSEQ multiplex PCR. In the table there are some 60,000 clones, 65% to 90% of which are singletons. Material: peripheral blood. These receptors came from a man in his fifties with COVID-19, enrolled during active disease.

The rearrangement uses TRBV19 and TRBJ2-7; 10 nucleotides match TRBD2. Germline CDR1 and CDR2: LNHDA and SQIVND (reference sequence). The CDR3 runs 15 residues. Germline trimming cut 5 bases from V and 4 bases from J; bases unmatched to any gene: 8. CDR3 in DNA: TGTGCCAGTAGTGGACGACTAGCGGGCGCTTACGAGCAGTACTTC. Translation: CASSGRLAGAYEQYF.

This clone was counted between two and nine times. The V gene is TRBV6-5, the J gene TRBJ2-7; 9 bases align to TRBD2. The V and J ends lost 7 bases and 2 bases, in that order; junction bases with no gene match: 6. This CDR3 has 14 residues. Germline V gene lookup returns CDR1 MNHEY and CDR2 SVGAGI. The CDR3 DNA reads TGTGCCAGCACCTCTAGCGGGACCACCTACGAGCAGTACTTC. This encodes CASTSSGTTYEQYF.

The rearrangement links TRBV7-9 to TRBJ1-5, with D hard to call. The CDR3 is made up of 14 amino acids. The germline CDR1 and CDR2 sequences are SEHNR and FQNEAQ (reference sequence). V dropped 0 bases and J dropped 9 bases, with 12 bases sitting between them. In DNA, the CDR3 is TGTGCCAGCAGCTTAGCCGGGGTAGGAGGGCCCCAGCATTTT. It is translated as CASSLAGVGGPQHF.

The CDR3 bases are TGTGCCAGCAGCCACTCAGGGGCGCGGGGGAAAAACATTCAGTACTTC. It translates to CASSHSGARGKNIQYF. The chain recombines TRBV4-2 with TRBJ2-4, with D possibly matching TRBD2 (7 bases). This CDR3 contains 16 residues. Deletions cut 3 bases from V and 4 bases from J, with 16 bases between. Looked up from germline, CDR1 is LGHNA and CDR2 is YNFKEQ.

J is TRBJ2-3 and V is TRBV6-4, with a weak D call TRBD2 (5 bases). The CDR3 loop spans 15 amino acids. Germline V gene sequence: CDR1 MRHNA, CDR2 SNTAGT. V lost 3 bases and J lost 4, with 14 bases in between. CDR3 protein: CASSDEGGAADTQYF. CDR3 coding DNA: TGTGCCAGCAGTGATGAGGGCGGAGCCGCAGATACGCAGTATTTT.

V is TRBV9 and J is TRBJ2-1; TRBD2 matches 9 bases. Germline-derived CDR1 and CDR2 are SGDLS and YYNGEE. The CDR3 has 15 amino acids. V lost 3 bases to trimming and J lost 4 bases; unmatched junction nucleotides: 5. The CDR3 reads CASSASGNGYNEQFF. The CDR3 DNA reads TGTGCCAGCAGCGCTAGCGGGAATGGGTACAATGAGCAGTTCTTC.

The table lists this clone with a count of one. V usage is TRBV6-6 and J usage is TRBJ2-1; 8 bases are shared with TRBD2. The CDR3 loop spans 12 amino acids. V lost 10 bases, J lost 9 bases, and 8 bases stayed unmatched. The germline gives CDR1 MNHNY, CDR2 SVGAGI (reference sequence). For the CDR3, the DNA is TGTGCCACCCAACTAGCGGCCTCTGAGCAGTTCTTC. Amino acids: CATQLAASEQFF.

This chain uses TRBV19 with TRBJ1-1, with D possibly matching TRBD1 (6 bases). Between the trimmed V and J ends, which lost 0 bases and 0 bases, there was a span of 14 bases. The V gene's germline CDR1 is LNHDA and CDR2 SQIVND (reference sequence). The CDR3 is made up of 17 amino acids. The chain's CDR3 is CASSIDPTGALNTEAFF. CDR3 DNA sequence: TGTGCCAGTAGTATAGATCCGACAGGCGCGTTGAACACTGAAGCTTTCTTT. Drawing the rest from reference TRBV19 and TRBJ1-1, the complete variable domain is DGGITQSPKYLFRKEGQNVTLSCEQNLNHDAMYWYRQDPGQGLRLIYYSQIVNDFQKGDIAEGYSVSREKKESFPLTVTSAQKNPTAFYLCASSIDPTGALNTEAFFGQGTRLTVV.

This clone has a handful of counts. The V gene is TRBV15, the J gene TRBJ1-4; D is uncertain. This CDR3 is built from 14 residues. The V and J ends lost 0 bases and 7 bases respectively, with 9 bases between them. From germline, CDR1 is LNHNV and CDR2 YYDKDF (reference sequence). The CDR3 loop reads CATSREQSSEKLFF. The DNA of the CDR3 is TGTGCCACCAGCAGAGAACAGTCATCTGAAAAACTGTTTTTT.

The J gene is TRBJ1-1, the V gene TRBV20-1, with D possibly TRBD1 on 6 matching bases. The CDR3 extends over 12 amino acids. Germline loops: CDR1 DFQATT, CDR2 SNEGSKA (reference sequence). The germline V and J ends were trimmed by 3 bases and 8 bases, with 13 bases remaining between them. CDR3 in amino acids: CSASGGLGEAFF. DNA for the CDR3: TGCAGTGCTAGTGGGGGGCTGGGAGAAGCTTTCTTT.

This chain joins TRBV19 and TRBJ2-3; TRBD1 aligns across 11 bases. The CDR3 spans 16 residues. V was pared by 6 bases and J by 2 bases, with 7 bases of the junction left unmatched. Germline CDR1 and CDR2: LNHDA and SQIVND (reference sequence). CDR3 in amino acids: CASRGDRGSHTDTQYF. As DNA, the CDR3 is TGTGCCAGTAGAGGGGACAGGGGGAGTCACACAGATACGCAGTATTTT.

The chain is built from TRBV3-1 (or the pseudogene TRBV3-2) and TRBJ2-7, with D perhaps TRBD2 (6 bases). CDR1 is LGHDT and CDR2 is YNNKEL in the germline V gene (reference sequence). The CDR3 loop spans 13 amino acids. With 4 bases removed from V and 6 bases from J, the gap between germline ends came to 13 bases. CDR3 nucleotide sequence: TGTGCCAGCAGCCGACTAGAGTTCGGCGAGCAGTACTTC. This encodes CASSRLEFGEQYF.

Details on this clone: One end of the junction does not line up with germline, which may come from a read error. The chain couples TRBV5-6 to TRBJ2-1; D perhaps matches TRBD2 (6 bases). This CDR3 has 15 amino acids. Germline CDR1 and CDR2: SGHDT and YYEEEE. The CDR3 nucleotides are TGTGCCAGCAGCTTGTTAGGGGACTCCCACAATGAGCAGTTCTTC. It translates to CASSLLGDSHNEQFF. The full variable domain, in which reference TRBV5-6 and TRBJ2-1 provide the parts outside the CDR3, is DAGVTQSPTHLIKTRGQQVTLRCSPKSGHDTVSWYQQALGQGPQFIFQYYEEEERQRGNFPDRFSGHQFPNYSSELNVNALLLGDSALYLCASSLLGDSHNEQFFGPGTRLTVL.

V and J are TRBV2 and TRBJ2-6, with 7 nucleotides matching TRBD1. This CDR3 contains 13 residues. The V gene end was trimmed by 6 bases and the J gene end by 10 bases; junction bases not matched to a gene: 6. Germline V lookup: CDR1 SNHLY, CDR2 FYNNEI. CDR3 coding DNA: TGTGCCAGCAGCGCTAAACAGGGGAACGTCCTGACTTTC. Its translation is CASSAKQGNVLTF.

The chain recombines TRBV6-5 with TRBJ1-1; a weak D match, TRBD1 (6 bases). Deletions cut 3 bases from V and 9 bases from J, with 11 bases between. Germline V gene lookup returns CDR1 MNHEY and CDR2 SVGAGI. This CDR3 contains 12 residues. The CDR3 sequence: CASSYSTGKAFF. The CDR3, as DNA: TGTGCCAGCAGTTATTCTACAGGGAAAGCTTTCTTT.

The table lists this clone with a few counts. The chain links TRBV7-8 to TRBJ1-1; the D gene is possibly TRBD1 (5 bases). The CDR3 length is 14 residues. V lost 1 base and J lost 1, with 7 bases in between. CDR1 SGHVS and CDR2 FQNEAQ come from the germline V gene. Here the CDR3 DNA reads TGTGCCAGCAGCTTAGTAAGGGGGAACACTGAAGCTTTCTTT. Its translation: CASSLVRGNTEAFF.

J is TRBJ1-4 and V is TRBV19; D possibly corresponds to TRBD1 (6 bases). Germline CDR1 LNHDA, CDR2 SQIVND (reference sequence). Trimming pared 6 bases from V and 8 bases from J, leaving 22 bases between. The CDR3 sequence is 16 residues long. The CDR3 region is CASSGTLGPSTEKLFF. CDR3 coding DNA: TGTGCCAGTAGCGGGACACTCGGGCCTTCTACCGAAAAACTGTTTTTT.

The rearrangement links TRBV5-1 to TRBJ2-5, with D tentatively TRBD1 (6 bases). Germline values: CDR1 SGHRS, CDR2 YFSETQ. The CDR3 covers 14 residues. Trimming stripped 3 bases from V and 0 bases from J, with 9 bases between. CDR3 sequence reads: CASSYQGYQETQYF. In DNA form, the CDR3 reads TGCGCCAGCAGCTACCAGGGGTACCAAGAGACCCAGTACTTC.

This clone has only a few counts. The J gene is TRBJ1-1, the V gene TRBV18; 9 bases line up with TRBD1. Germline CDR1 is KGHSH and CDR2 is LQKENI. There are 17 residues in the CDR3. The junction had 13 bases not matched to a gene; V was cut back by 2 bases and J by 6 bases. CDR3 nucleotides: TGTGCCAGCTCACCAAAAGGCACAGGGGGCGGAAGGGCTGAAGCTTTCTTT. Encoded protein: CASSPKGTGGGRAEAFF.

The chain links TRBV5-8 to TRBJ2-1, with D hard to call. From germline, CDR1 is SGHTS and CDR2 YDEGEE. The CDR3 is 14 residues long. Trimming removed 5 bases from V and 5 bases from J, with 14 bases in between. For the CDR3, the DNA is TGTGCCAGCAGACCGGGTGGAGCTAACAATGAGCAGTTCTTC. Protein sequence: CASRPGGANNEQFF.

V usage is TRBV4-2 and J usage is TRBJ2-3; 13 bases fit TRBD2. After removal of 2 bases from V and 0 bases from J, the junction contained 8 bases not matched to a gene. The CDR3 is made up of 19 amino acids. Looked up from germline, CDR1 is LGHNA and CDR2 is YNFKEQ. The CDR3 DNA reads as TGTGCCAGCAGCCAACCGACTAGCGGGAGGTCGATGAGCACAGATACGCAGTATTTT. Amino acid sequence: CASSQPTSGRSMSTDTQYF.

V gene TRBV6-6 combines with J gene TRBJ2-7; a weak D match, TRBD2 (5 bases). The CDR3 has 16 amino acids. Germline values: CDR1 MNHNY, CDR2 SVGAGI (reference sequence). The V and J ends lost 7 bases and 2 bases respectively, with 21 bases between them. CDR3 nucleotide sequence: TGTGCCAGCACCCCGGGGAACGGACTCTTCCCCTACGAGCAGTACTTC. As protein: CASTPGNGLFPYEQYF.

This clone was seen just once. This chain uses TRBV25-1 with TRBJ2-5; 7 bases match TRBD1. The CDR3 is made up of 14 amino acids. The V segment lost 4 bases and the J segment 3 bases; nucleotides outside the gene matches: 5. CDR1 is MGHDK, CDR2 SYGVNS, per germline. The CDR3 reads CASSAPGTEETQYF. CDR3 DNA: TGTGCCAGCAGTGCCCCTGGGACAGAAGAGACCCAGTACTTC.

The chain joins TRBV20-1 to TRBJ2-7; possible D gene TRBD2, 5 bases. The V gene lost 3 bases and the J gene lost 6 bases, with 6 bases spanning the gap. CDR1 and CDR2 from the germline V gene are DFQATT and SNEGSKA (reference sequence). The CDR3 has 10 amino acids. The chain's CDR3 is CSASGIEQYF. The CDR3 coding sequence is TGCAGTGCTAGCGGGATCGAGCAGTACTTC.

The V call is TRBV15, the J call TRBJ2-7, with 11 bases matching TRBD2. This CDR3 region has 14 residues. J gave up 4 bases and V 1 base, and 0 bases lay outside the gene matches. Germline V gene sequence: CDR1 LNHNV, CDR2 YYDKDF (reference sequence). The CDR3 bases are TGTGCCACCAGCAGAGGACTAGCGGGATACGAGCAGTACTTC. It yields the protein CATSRGLAGYEQYF.